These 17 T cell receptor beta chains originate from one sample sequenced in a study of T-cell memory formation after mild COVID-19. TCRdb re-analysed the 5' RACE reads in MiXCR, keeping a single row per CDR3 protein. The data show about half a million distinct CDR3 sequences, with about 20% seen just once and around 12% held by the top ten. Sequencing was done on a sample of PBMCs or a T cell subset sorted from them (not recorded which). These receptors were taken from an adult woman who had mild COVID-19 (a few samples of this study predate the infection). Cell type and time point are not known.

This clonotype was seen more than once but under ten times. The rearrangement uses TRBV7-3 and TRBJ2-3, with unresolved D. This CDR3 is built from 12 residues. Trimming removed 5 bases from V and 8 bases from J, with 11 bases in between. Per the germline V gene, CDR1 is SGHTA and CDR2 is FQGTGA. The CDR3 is CASSVDVGTQYF. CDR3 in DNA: TGTGCCAGCAGCGTGGATGTGGGTACGCAGTATTTT. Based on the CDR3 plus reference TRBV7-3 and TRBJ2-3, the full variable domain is GAGVSQTPSNKVTEKGKYVELRCDPISGHTALYWYRQSLGQGPEFLIYFQGTGAADDSGLPNDRFFAVRPEGSVSTLKIQRTERGDSAVYLCASSVDVGTQYFGPGTRLTVL.

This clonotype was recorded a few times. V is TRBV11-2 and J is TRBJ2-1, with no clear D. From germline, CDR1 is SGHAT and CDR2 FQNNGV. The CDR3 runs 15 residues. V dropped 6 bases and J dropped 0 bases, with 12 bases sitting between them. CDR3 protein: CASSRIVRSYNEQFF. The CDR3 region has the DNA TGTGCCAGCAGTCGAATCGTTCGCTCCTACAATGAGCAGTTCTTC.

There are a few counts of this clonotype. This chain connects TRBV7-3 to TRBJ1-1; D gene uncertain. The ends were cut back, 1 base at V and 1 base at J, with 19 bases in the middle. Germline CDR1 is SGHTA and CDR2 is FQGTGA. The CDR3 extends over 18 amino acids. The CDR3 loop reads CASSLRGPSLPPNTEAFF. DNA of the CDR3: TGTGCCAGCAGCTTAAGAGGCCCCTCCCTGCCCCCGAACACTGAAGCTTTCTTT. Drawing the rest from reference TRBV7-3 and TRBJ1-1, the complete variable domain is GAGVSQTPSNKVTEKGKYVELRCDPISGHTALYWYRQSLGQGPEFLIYFQGTGAADDSGLPNDRFFAVRPEGSVSTLKIQRTERGDSAVYLCASSLRGPSLPPNTEAFFGQGTRLTVV.

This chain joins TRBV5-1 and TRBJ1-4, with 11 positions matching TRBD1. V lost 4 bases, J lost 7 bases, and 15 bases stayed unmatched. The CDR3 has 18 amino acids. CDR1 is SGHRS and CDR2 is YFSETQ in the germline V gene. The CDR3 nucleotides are TGCGCCAGCAGCAACGGACAGGGGGCGGGTTTCCGGCCTGAAAAACTGTTTTTT. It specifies CASSNGQGAGFRPEKLFF. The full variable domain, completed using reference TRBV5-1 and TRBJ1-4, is KAGVTQTPRYLIKTRGQQVTLSCSPISGHRSVSWYQQTPGQGLQFLFEYFSETQRNKGNFPGRFSGRQFSNSRSEMNVSTLELGDSALYLCASSNGQGAGFRPEKLFFGSGTQLSVL.

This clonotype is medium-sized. CDR3 DNA: TGTGCCAGCAGCTCCGGGACAGCCTTTGGGGACGAGCAGTACTTC. Residues: CASSSGTAFGDEQYF. The rearrangement uses TRBV7-9 and TRBJ2-7, with TRBD1 matching over 7 bases. The CDR3 runs to 15 residues. V was pared by 4 bases and J by 5 bases, with 11 bases of the junction left unmatched. Germline lookup yields CDR1 SEHNR and CDR2 FQNEAQ (reference sequence).

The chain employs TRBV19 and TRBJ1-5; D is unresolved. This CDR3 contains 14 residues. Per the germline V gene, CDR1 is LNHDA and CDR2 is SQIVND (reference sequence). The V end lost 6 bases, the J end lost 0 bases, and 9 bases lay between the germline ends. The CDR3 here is CASSPRHSNQPQHF. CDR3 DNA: TGTGCCAGTAGCCCAAGACATAGCAATCAGCCCCAGCATTTT.

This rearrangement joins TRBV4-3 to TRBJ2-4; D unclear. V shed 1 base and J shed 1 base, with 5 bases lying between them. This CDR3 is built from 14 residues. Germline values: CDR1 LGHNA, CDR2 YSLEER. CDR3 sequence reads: CASSQARAKNIQYF. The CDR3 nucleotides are TGCGCCAGCAGCCAAGCCAGGGCCAAAAACATTCAGTACTTC.

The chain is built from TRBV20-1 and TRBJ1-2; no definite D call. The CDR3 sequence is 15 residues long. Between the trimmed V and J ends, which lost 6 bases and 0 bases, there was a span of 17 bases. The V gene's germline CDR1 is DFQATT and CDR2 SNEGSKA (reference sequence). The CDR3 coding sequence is TGCAGTGCCTCCCTTTACATGGGAGCTAACTATGGCTACACCTTC. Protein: CSASLYMGANYGYTF.

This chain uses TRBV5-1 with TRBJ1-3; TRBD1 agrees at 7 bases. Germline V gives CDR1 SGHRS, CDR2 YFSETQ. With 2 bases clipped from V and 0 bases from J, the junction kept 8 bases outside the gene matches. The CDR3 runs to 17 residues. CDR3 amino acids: CASSLTGTVLSGNTIYF. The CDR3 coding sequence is TGCGCCAGCAGCTTAACCGGGACAGTCCTCTCTGGAAACACCATATATTTT.

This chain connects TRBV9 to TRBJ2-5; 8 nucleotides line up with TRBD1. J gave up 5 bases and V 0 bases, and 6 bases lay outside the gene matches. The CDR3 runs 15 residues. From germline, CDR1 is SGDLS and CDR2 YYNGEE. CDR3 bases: TGTGCCAGCAGCGTAGCGACAGGGGCCTGGGAGACCCAGTACTTC. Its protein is CASSVATGAWETQYF.

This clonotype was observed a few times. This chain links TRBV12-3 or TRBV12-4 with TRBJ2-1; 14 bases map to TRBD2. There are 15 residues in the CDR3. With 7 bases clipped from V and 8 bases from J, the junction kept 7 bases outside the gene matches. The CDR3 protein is CASTSGTSGGDEQFF. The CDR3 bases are TGTGCCAGCACCTCCGGGACTAGCGGGGGCGATGAGCAGTTCTTC.

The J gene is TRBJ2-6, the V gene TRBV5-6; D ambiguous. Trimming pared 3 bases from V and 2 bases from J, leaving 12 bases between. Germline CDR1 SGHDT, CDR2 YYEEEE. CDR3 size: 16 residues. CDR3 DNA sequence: TGTGCCAGCAGCTCAATTCGACGGGCTGGGGCCAACGTCCTGACTTTC. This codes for CASSSIRRAGANVLTF.

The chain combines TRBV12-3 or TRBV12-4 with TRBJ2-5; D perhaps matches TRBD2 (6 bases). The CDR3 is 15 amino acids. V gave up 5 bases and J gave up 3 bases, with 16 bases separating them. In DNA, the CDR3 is TGTGCCAGCAGTCCTGAGGGCCGGGGGAAAGAGACCCAGTACTTC. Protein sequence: CASSPEGRGKETQYF.

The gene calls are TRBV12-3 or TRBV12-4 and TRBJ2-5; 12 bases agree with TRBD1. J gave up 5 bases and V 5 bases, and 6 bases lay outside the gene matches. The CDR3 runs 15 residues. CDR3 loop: CASSNRDRGPETQYF. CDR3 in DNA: TGTGCCAGCAGTAACCGGGACAGGGGGCCGGAGACCCAGTACTTC.

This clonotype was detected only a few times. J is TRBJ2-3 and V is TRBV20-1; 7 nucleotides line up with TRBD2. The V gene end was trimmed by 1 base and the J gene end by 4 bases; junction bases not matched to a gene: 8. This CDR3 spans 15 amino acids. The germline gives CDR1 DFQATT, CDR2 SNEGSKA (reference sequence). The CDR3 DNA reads TGCAGTGCTAGAGGAGAAACTAGCGCCCCAGATACGCAGTATTTT. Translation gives CSARGETSAPDTQYF.

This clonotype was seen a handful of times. In DNA, the CDR3 is TGTGCCAGCAGCTCCACAGGGGCTGGCTATGGCTACACCTTC. Amino acids: CASSSTGAGYGYTF. The gene calls are TRBV11-2 and TRBJ1-2, with 7 nucleotides matching TRBD1. V dropped 4 bases and J dropped 4; count of bases not matched to a gene: 6. CDR1 and CDR2 (germline): SGHAT, FQNNGV. The CDR3 spans 14 residues.

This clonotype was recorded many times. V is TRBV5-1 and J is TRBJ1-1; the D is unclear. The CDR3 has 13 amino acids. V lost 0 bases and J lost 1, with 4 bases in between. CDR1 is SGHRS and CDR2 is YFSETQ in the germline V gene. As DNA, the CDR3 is TGCGCCAGCAGCTTGGGAGAGAACACTGAAGCTTTCTTT. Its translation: CASSLGENTEAFF.